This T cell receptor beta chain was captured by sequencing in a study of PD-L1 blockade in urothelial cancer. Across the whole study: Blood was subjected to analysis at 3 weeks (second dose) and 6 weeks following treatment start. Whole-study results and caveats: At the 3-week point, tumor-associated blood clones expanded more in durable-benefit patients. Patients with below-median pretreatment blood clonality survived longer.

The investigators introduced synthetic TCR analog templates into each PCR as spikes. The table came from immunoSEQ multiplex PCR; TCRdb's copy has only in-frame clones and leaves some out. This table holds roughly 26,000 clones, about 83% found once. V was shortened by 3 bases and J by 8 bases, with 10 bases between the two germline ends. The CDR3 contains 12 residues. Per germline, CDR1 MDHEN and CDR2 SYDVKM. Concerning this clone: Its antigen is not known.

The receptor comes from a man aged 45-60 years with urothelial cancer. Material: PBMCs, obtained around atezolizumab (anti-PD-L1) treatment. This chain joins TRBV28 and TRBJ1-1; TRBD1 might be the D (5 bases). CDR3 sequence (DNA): TGTGCCAGCAGTTTGTCGGGGGGGGAAGCTTTCTTT. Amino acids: CASSLSGGEAFF.